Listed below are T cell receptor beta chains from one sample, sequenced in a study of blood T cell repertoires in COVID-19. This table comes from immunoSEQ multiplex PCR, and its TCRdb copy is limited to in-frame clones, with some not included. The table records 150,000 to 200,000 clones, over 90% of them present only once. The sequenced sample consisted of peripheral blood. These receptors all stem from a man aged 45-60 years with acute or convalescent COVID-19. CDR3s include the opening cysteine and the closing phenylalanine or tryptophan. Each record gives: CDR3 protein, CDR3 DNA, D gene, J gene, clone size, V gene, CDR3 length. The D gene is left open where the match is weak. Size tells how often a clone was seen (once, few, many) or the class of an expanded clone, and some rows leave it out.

CASSTPGQGSYEQYF	TGTGCCAGCAGTACCCCGGGACAGGGGTCCTACGAGCAGTACTTC	TRBD1	TRBJ2-7	NA	TRBV28	15
CASSSGQLRNYGYTF	TGTGCCAGTAGTTCGGGACAGCTCCGGAACTATGGCTACACCTTC	TRBD1	TRBJ1-2	NA	TRBV19	15
CASGGQGLSLAGNTIYF	TGTGCCAGTGGGGGACAGGGTTTATCGTTGGCTGGAAACACCATATATTTT	TRBD1	TRBJ1-3	NA	TRBV19	17
CAISELSTDTQYF	TGTGCCATCAGTGAACTAAGCACAGATACGCAGTATTTT	NA	TRBJ2-3	NA	TRBV10-3	13
CASSPIGRQGSGNTIYF	TGTGCCAGCAGCCCTATAGGCAGACAGGGATCCGGAAACACCATATATTTT	TRBD1	TRBJ1-3	NA	TRBV7-6	17
CASSLTWDRKNIQYF	TGCGCCAGCAGCCTAACCTGGGACAGAAAAAACATTCAGTACTTC	TRBD1	TRBJ2-4	NA	TRBV4-3	15
CASSSRTSHEQYF	TGTGCCAGCAGCTCGAGGACTAGCCACGAGCAGTACTTC	TRBD2	TRBJ2-7	NA	TRBV13	13
CASSIFGGTGDYTWELFF	TGTGCCAGTAGTATTTTCGGGGGGACAGGAGATTACACCTGGGAGCTGTTTTTT	NA	TRBJ2-2	NA	TRBV19	18
CASSTQGAGTGELFF	TGTGCCAGCAGTACACAGGGGGCTGGGACCGGGGAGCTGTTTTTT	TRBD1	TRBJ2-2	few	TRBV27	15
CSVLRGLQETQYF	TGCAGCGTCCTTAGGGGGTTACAAGAGACCCAGTACTTC	NA	TRBJ2-5	NA	TRBV29-1	13
CATSRDLGSEKLFF	TGTGCCACCAGCAGAGATCTCGGGTCTGAAAAACTGTTTTTT	NA	TRBJ1-4	few	TRBV15	14
CASSRSGTGGSNQPQHF	TGTGCCAGCAGTAGATCCGGGACAGGGGGAAGCAATCAGCCCCAGCATTTT	TRBD1	TRBJ1-5	NA	TRBV6-6	17
CASSVGVQGNEKLFF	TGTGCCAGCAGCGTCGGAGTACAGGGGAATGAAAAACTGTTTTTT	TRBD1	TRBJ1-4	NA	TRBV9	15
CASSSRQVTEAFF	TGTGCCAGCAGCTCGAGGCAAGTCACTGAAGCTTTCTTT	NA	TRBJ1-1	NA	TRBV7-2	13
CSASGLTNTGELFF	TGCAGTGCTAGTGGACTTACGAACACCGGGGAGCTGTTTTTT	NA	TRBJ2-2	NA	TRBV20-1	14
CASSQRDGGRNTIYF	TGCGCCAGCAGCCAGCGGGACGGCGGGCGAAACACCATATATTTT	NA	TRBJ1-3	NA	TRBV4-1	15
CASRISQGTHEQYF	TGTGCCAGCCGAATCTCACAGGGTACCCACGAGCAGTACTTC	NA	TRBJ2-7	NA	TRBV5-5	14
CASSFGLVTDTQYF	TGTGCCAGCAGCTTTGGACTAGTGACAGATACGCAGTATTTT	TRBD2	TRBJ2-3	NA	TRBV7-2	14
CASSRGLAGAYEQYF	TGTGCCAGCAGTCGAGGACTAGCGGGGGCCTACGAGCAGTACTTC	TRBD2	TRBJ2-7	NA	TRBV7-2	15
CASSIGQLPQHF	TGTGCCAGTAGTATCGGACAACTGCCCCAGCATTTT	NA	TRBJ1-5	NA	TRBV19	12
CAIGQNNQPQHF	TGTGCCATCGGACAGAACAATCAGCCCCAGCATTTT	NA	TRBJ1-5	NA	TRBV10-3	12
CASSISGQGAGADTQYF	TGTGCCAGCAGTATCTCGGGACAGGGGGCTGGGGCAGATACGCAGTATTTT	TRBD1	TRBJ2-3	NA	TRBV28	17
CASSLTSGSAYEQYF	TGTGCCAGCAGCTTAACTAGCGGGAGTGCATACGAGCAGTACTTC	TRBD2	TRBJ2-7	NA	TRBV7-3	15
CSSGSPNTGELFF	TGCAGTAGCGGGAGCCCCAACACCGGGGAGCTGTTTTTT	TRBD2	TRBJ2-2	NA	TRBV29-1	13
CSTLGGIGTDTQYF	TGCAGCACATTGGGCGGGATAGGAACAGATACGCAGTATTTT	NA	TRBJ2-3	NA	TRBV29-1	14
CASSLGVGELQETQYF	TGTGCCAGCAGTTTGGGTGTAGGAGAGCTACAAGAGACCCAGTACTTC	NA	TRBJ2-5	NA	TRBV28	16
CASSFWPSSGNTIYF	TGTGCCAGCAGTTTTTGGCCCTCCTCTGGAAACACCATATATTTT	NA	TRBJ1-3	NA	TRBV27	15
CASKTGLFYGYTF	TGTGCCAGCAAAACAGGGCTTTTCTATGGCTACACCTTC	NA	TRBJ1-2	NA	TRBV28	13
CASSLGRTGKYNEQFF	TGCGCCAGCAGCTTGGGGCGGACAGGGAAATACAATGAGCAGTTCTTC	TRBD1	TRBJ2-1	NA	TRBV5-1	16
CASSLGGTGADTQYF	TGCGCCAGCAGCTTGGGCGGGACAGGGGCGGATACGCAGTATTTT	TRBD1	TRBJ2-3	NA	TRBV5-1	15
CASSGYLTRYTDTQYF	TGTGCCAGCAGCGGCTACTTGACGAGGTACACAGATACGCAGTATTTT	NA	TRBJ2-3	NA	TRBV7-6	16
CASSTSPDRARSRETQYF	TGTGCCAGCAGTACCTCCCCAGACAGGGCCCGGAGCCGAGAGACCCAGTACTTC	TRBD1	TRBJ2-5	NA	TRBV28	18
CASSTPGTGSPLHF	TGTGCCAGCAGCACTCCCGGGACAGGGTCACCCCTCCACTTT	TRBD1	TRBJ1-6	NA	TRBV5-4	14
CASSFTGYQETQYF	TGTGCCAGCAGCTTCACAGGTTACCAAGAGACCCAGTACTTC	NA	TRBJ2-5	NA	TRBV7-9	14
CASSRRPRTGVNTGELFF	TGTGCCAGCAGCCGCCGACCGCGGACAGGGGTGAACACCGGGGAGCTGTTTTTT	TRBD1	TRBJ2-2	NA	TRBV14	18
CASSQVGLAGWAQETQYF	TGTGCCAGCAGCCAAGTGGGACTAGCGGGCTGGGCCCAAGAGACCCAGTACTTC	TRBD2	TRBJ2-5	NA	TRBV7-2	18
CASSLAQNTEAFF	TGCGCCAGCAGCTTGGCCCAGAACACTGAAGCTTTCTTT	NA	TRBJ1-1	NA	TRBV5-1	13
CARGGYTAFSGNTIYF	TGTGCCAGAGGGGGATACACGGCCTTCTCTGGAAACACCATATATTTT	NA	TRBJ1-3	NA	TRBV2	16
CAWSWGPGYGYTF	TGTGCCTGGAGTTGGGGCCCCGGCTATGGCTACACCTTC	NA	TRBJ1-2	NA	TRBV30	13
CASSRQGRGNPYEQYF	TGTGCCAGTAGTCGACAGGGCAGGGGAAATCCCTACGAGCAGTACTTC	TRBD1	TRBJ2-7	NA	TRBV19	16
CASSKGLADYNEQFF	TGTGCCAGTAGCAAGGGACTAGCGGACTACAATGAGCAGTTCTTC	TRBD2	TRBJ2-1	NA	TRBV19	15
CASSPSAGARVTDTQYF	TGTGCCAGCAGCCCCTCAGCAGGGGCTAGAGTCACAGATACGCAGTATTTT	NA	TRBJ2-3	NA	TRBV7-6	17